These 21 T cell receptor beta chains were sequenced from one sample in a study of patients and donors after allogeneic stem cell transplantation (dated by TCRdb to 2019 to 2021). Library method: RT-PCR. Sequencing took place on a NextSeq 550. TCRdb ran its own pipeline on the public reads, namely fastp trimming at Q25 and MiXCR clone calling, and kept in-frame beta chains. Merged by CDR3 protein, the rows form single entries marked with the most common genes and DNA. The sample yields about 200,000 distinct CDR3 sequences; about 37% were counted once. Roughly 12% of the sample rests with the top ten. The sample consisted of blood, either unsorted or a sorted T cell fraction (not recorded which). These receptors were collected from a human donor who was either an allogeneic HSCT recipient or a stem cell or donor lymphocyte infusion donor (not recorded which). It is not recorded whose cells these are; they may come from a transplant donor.

The rearrangement joins TRBV6-6 to TRBJ2-7; 8 nucleotides match TRBD1. The CDR3 sequence is 14 residues long. The J segment lost 3 bases and the V segment lost 6 bases, leaving 7 bases of the junction unmatched. Germline loops: CDR1 MNHNY, CDR2 SVGAGI (reference sequence). In DNA, the CDR3 is TGTGCCAGCAGGGGGGACAGGCCCTTCTACGAGCAGTACTTC. Encoded protein: CASRGDRPFYEQYF.

The V and J genes are TRBV15 and TRBJ1-1; D gene unclear. CDR3 length equals 14 residues. V was clipped by 0 bases and J by 0 bases, with 5 bases between them. The germline CDR1 and CDR2 sequences are LNHNV and YYDKDF (reference sequence). The CDR3 nucleotides are TGTGCCACCAGCAGAGATGGGGTGAACACTGAAGCTTTCTTT. This gives the protein CATSRDGVNTEAFF.

The chain combines TRBV20-1 with TRBJ1-1, with D possibly matching TRBD1 (6 bases). CDR1 is DFQATT and CDR2 is SNEGSKA in the germline V gene (reference sequence). This CDR3 contains 13 residues. V was trimmed by 5 bases and J by 0 bases, leaving 10 bases between them. CDR3 residues: CSARTAMNTEAFF. CDR3 sequence (DNA): TGCAGTGCTCGGACAGCCATGAACACTGAAGCTTTCTTT.

This clonotype has a handful of counts. V usage is TRBV20-1 and J usage is TRBJ1-1, with 10 bases lining up with TRBD1. The CDR3 has 13 residues. The germline V gene has CDR1 DFQATT and CDR2 SNEGSKA (reference sequence). Germline trimming cut 4 bases from V and 5 bases from J; bases unmatched to any gene: 4. As DNA, the CDR3 is TGCAGTGCTACCGGGACAGGGGCTACTGAAGCTTTCTTT. Amino acid sequence: CSATGTGATEAFF.

This clonotype has more than one count but fewer than ten. The genes are TRBV20-1 and TRBJ2-1; tentatively, D is TRBD1 or TRBD2 (6 bases each). The V end lost 4 bases, the J end lost 7 bases, and 11 bases lay between the germline ends. The germline V gene encodes CDR1 DFQATT and CDR2 SNEGSKA (reference sequence). The CDR3 consists of 12 residues. The CDR3 sequence is CSAIQGGNEQFF. For the CDR3, the DNA is TGCAGTGCTATACAGGGAGGTAATGAGCAGTTCTTC.

A few counts support this clonotype. This chain uses TRBV7-9 with TRBJ1-1; a possible D gene is TRBD1 (6 bases). Trimming cost V 7 bases and J 7 bases, with 10 bases left between them. The CDR3 loop spans 11 amino acids. Germline V gene sequence: CDR1 SEHNR, CDR2 FQNEAQ (reference sequence). This CDR3 reads CASTQGGEAFF. In DNA form, the CDR3 reads TGTGCCAGCACCCAAGGGGGTGAAGCTTTCTTT.

The V gene is TRBV3-1, the J gene TRBJ1-2; D remains unclear. The germline CDR1 and CDR2 sequences are LGHDT and YNNKEL (reference sequence). V gave up 0 bases and J gave up 11 bases, with 19 bases separating them. The CDR3 is 15 amino acids. The CDR3 here is CASSQDANSAGGYTF. CDR3 coding DNA: TGTGCCAGCAGCCAAGATGCGAATTCGGCGGGAGGATACACCTTC.

This clonotype was recorded a few times. V gene TRBV7-2 combines with J gene TRBJ1-6; possible D gene TRBD1, 5 bases. V gave up 5 bases and J gave up 7 bases, with 9 bases separating them. The CDR3 runs 13 residues. Germline V CDR1 and CDR2: SGHTA, FQGNSA. The CDR3 loop is CASSRDGNSPLHF. CDR3 DNA: TGTGCCAGCAGCCGGGACGGCAATTCACCCCTCCACTTT.

This chain links TRBV6-5 with TRBJ1-2; the D gene is possibly TRBD1 (6 bases). With 7 bases removed from V and 3 bases from J, the gap between germline ends came to 15 bases. This CDR3 region has 14 residues. Germline V lookup: CDR1 MNHEY, CDR2 SVGAGI. The CDR3 region has the DNA TGTGCCAGCACGAGGGGGGCGCGTGACTATGGCTACACCTTC. Residues: CASTRGARDYGYTF.

The chain uses TRBV7-9 and TRBJ1-5; D call uncertain. The V gene's germline CDR1 is SEHNR and CDR2 FQNEAQ (reference sequence). The germline V and J ends were trimmed by 4 bases and 4 bases, with 5 bases remaining between them. CDR3 length: 12 residues. Here the CDR3 DNA reads TGTGCCAGCAGCTCTCAAAATCAGCCCCAGCATTTT. It codes for CASSSQNQPQHF.

This clonotype was counted a single time. The CDR3 is CAIMQAPTPSYEQYF. The CDR3, as DNA: TGTGCCATCATGCAGGCTCCGACTCCCTCTTACGAGCAGTACTTC. The chain is built from TRBV10-3 and TRBJ2-7; D unresolved. Germline CDR1 reads ENHRY; CDR2 reads SYGVKD. The CDR3 is made up of 15 amino acids. V lost 7 bases to trimming and J lost 4 bases, with 20 bases between them.

This chain joins TRBV5-5 and TRBJ1-2; TRBD1 might be the D (6 bases). The CDR3 spans 15 residues. CDR1 is SGHKS and CDR2 is YYEKEE in the germline V gene (reference sequence). Trimming stripped 4 bases from V and 6 bases from J, with 19 bases between. CDR3 sequence: CASSAGTRPRDGYTF. The CDR3 DNA follows: TGTGCCAGCAGCGCGGGGACAAGGCCTAGGGATGGCTACACCTTC.

This clonotype was detected only a few times. The chain carries TRBV10-3 and TRBJ2-3, with unresolved D. Germline CDR1 ENHRY, CDR2 SYGVKD. This CDR3 region has 14 residues. V dropped 7 bases and J dropped 0 bases, with 11 bases sitting between them. The CDR3 region is CAITQGRSTDTQYF. CDR3 DNA sequence: TGTGCCATCACTCAAGGACGTAGCACAGATACGCAGTATTTT.

V is TRBV7-3 and J is TRBJ1-1; D is undetermined. The CDR3 has 13 amino acids. Germline-derived CDR1 and CDR2 are SGHTA and FQGTGA. The V end lost 6 bases, the J end lost 7 bases, and 15 bases lay between the germline ends. CDR3 loop: CASRNPPEDEAFF. The CDR3 nucleotides are TGTGCCAGCAGGAATCCTCCGGAGGATGAAGCTTTCTTT.

A few counts support this clonotype. The rearrangement joins TRBV7-2 to TRBJ1-4, with 8 bases lining up with TRBD1. From germline, CDR1 is SGHTA and CDR2 FQGNSA. This CDR3 spans 15 amino acids. V lost 5 bases, J lost 5 bases, and 7 bases stayed unmatched. Here the CDR3 reads CASSARDRINEKLFF. CDR3 bases: TGTGCCAGCAGCGCCCGGGACAGGATAAATGAAAAACTGTTTTTT.

The chain combines TRBV7-8 with TRBJ2-3, with D possibly called TRBD1 or TRBD2 (5 bases each). Deletions cut 2 bases from V and 0 bases from J, with 15 bases between. Germline CDR1 SGHVS, CDR2 FQNEAQ. The CDR3 runs to 17 residues. The CDR3 DNA follows: TGTGCCAGCAGCTTAAGTTGGGGGACCCTTAGCACAGATACGCAGTATTTT. Its protein is CASSLSWGTLSTDTQYF.

The table lists this clonotype with a few counts. The chain employs TRBV3-1 and TRBJ2-3, with D hard to call. CDR3 length: 14 amino acids. Germline lookup yields CDR1 LGHDT and CDR2 YNNKEL (reference sequence). Trimming removed 1 base at V and 1 base at J, with 6 bases between. Here the CDR3 DNA reads TGTGCCAGCAGCCAAGTAGCCGGCACAGATACGCAGTATTTT. It is translated as CASSQVAGTDTQYF.

This chain connects TRBV7-2 to TRBJ2-2, with D unresolved. Germline V gene lookup returns CDR1 SGHTA and CDR2 FQGNSA. The ends were cut back, 0 bases at V and 5 bases at J, with 10 bases in the middle. This CDR3 has 15 residues. CDR3 in DNA: TGTGCCAGCAGCTTAGCGCAGTTCGCAACCGGGGAGCTGTTTTTT. Its protein product is CASSLAQFATGELFF.

The chain uses TRBV4-1 and TRBJ1-4; 11 nucleotides align to TRBD1. J gave up 8 bases and V 2 bases, and 4 bases lay outside the gene matches. CDR1 and CDR2 (germline): MGHRA, YSYEKL. The CDR3 loop spans 15 amino acids. The CDR3 here is CASSQRTGGAEKLFF. In nucleotides, the CDR3 is TGCGCCAGCAGCCAACGGACAGGGGGCGCGGAAAAACTGTTTTTT.

This clonotype turned up a few times. CDR3 coding DNA: TGTGCCAGCAGCCGCCGGGACATGAGGGACTACACCTTC. Its translation: CASSRRDMRDYTF. V usage is TRBV28 and J usage is TRBJ1-2, with D maybe TRBD1 (6 bases). V dropped 6 bases and J dropped 10 bases, with 18 bases sitting between them. This CDR3 spans 13 amino acids. Germline loops: CDR1 MDHEN, CDR2 SYDVKM.

The chain has TRBV12-3 or TRBV12-4 and TRBJ2-7, with a possible D match to TRBD1 (6 bases). The CDR3 contains 15 residues. Trimming shortened V by 1 base and J by 0 bases, and 10 bases separated the two germline ends. CDR3 in DNA: TGTGCCAGCAGTTTAGGGCAGGGGACCTCCTACGAGCAGTACTTC. Protein product: CASSLGQGTSYEQYF.